These T cell receptor beta chains were read from a single sample in a study of control samples from healthy donors and cancer patients. The table came from immunoSEQ multiplex PCR; TCRdb's copy has only in-frame clones and leaves some out. The profile shows hundreds of thousands of clones, over 70% of them singletons. Source material: PBMCs. The receptors originated from an older woman with lung cancer. The CDR3 runs from the conserved cysteine through the conserved F or W.

J | V | CDR3
TRBJ1-1 | TRBV5-1 | CASSLDRGSSYTEAFF
TRBJ1-5 | TRBV2 | CASSEDRTHQPQHF
TRBJ1-1 | TRBV6-5 | CASSYAPRNTEAFF
TRBJ2-7 | TRBV29-1 | CSGRDRDEQYF
TRBJ1-2 | TRBV6-5 | CASSSPGGQGYTF
TRBJ1-5 | TRBV21-1 | CASSSSSGGYQPQHF
TRBJ2-1 | TRBV28 | CASSLLGTSGYNEQFF
TRBJ1-2 | TRBV5-1 | CASRTRTDDPLFSYGYTF
TRBJ2-7 | TRBV28 | CASSLGGGLTYEQYF
TRBJ1-2 | TRBV5-8 | CASSIDRNYGYTF
TRBJ2-5 | TRBV20-1 | CSASSGGAQETQYF
TRBJ2-3 | TRBV5-4 | CASSLFYDRADTQYF
TRBJ2-7 | TRBV6-1 | CASSEGAGAAYEQYF
TRBJ1-2 | TRBV3-1/TRBV3-2 | CASSQGRQGNGYTF
TRBJ2-7 | TRBV7-6 | CASSPNAGASYEQYF
TRBJ2-7 | TRBV5-1 | CASSWGPGGYEQYF
TRBJ1-6 | TRBV9 | CASSVDPGRNSPLHF
TRBJ2-1 | TRBV10-1 | CASSAGTAGAEQFF
TRBJ2-7 | TRBV7-9 | CASSPRSDRDSSYEQYF
TRBJ2-3 | TRBV5-1 | CASSLRGASTDTQYF
TRBJ2-7 | TRBV4-2 | CASSQDGQTYEQYF
TRBJ2-3 | TRBV2 | CASSDWYTSTDTQYF
TRBJ1-1 | TRBV18 | CASSPGQAETEAFF
TRBJ2-3 | TRBV12-3/TRBV12-4 | CASTPGVTDTQYF
TRBJ1-4 | TRBV6-5 | CASSLRSREKLFF